Included here is one T cell receptor (beta chain) sequence, with context. A single count supports this clone. What antigen it recognizes has not been identified. No quality values exist for individual bases; no much larger clone is one base distant. This entry is derived from a study of PD-L1 blockade in urothelial cancer (dated by TCRdb to 2016 to 2017). About the study as a whole: All patients started therapy at some point between 2014 and 2016 and received atezolizumab 1,200 mg intravenously every 3 weeks. About nine tenths of the roughly 29 patients were males with bladder-origin urothelial cancer, and about 65% of the roughly 30 reported a prior smoking history. An ECOG performance status of 0 or 1 was recorded for the patients, and 0 to 3 prior chemotherapy regimens had been received by the patients. Blood samples were analyzed at two time points: 3 weeks after treatment start (second dose) and 6 weeks after treatment start. Blood samples yielded a median of roughly 140,000 T cells and more than 80,000 unique TCRs, with median clonality roughly 0.082. Somatic, immune and clinical correlates of response to PD-L1 blockade with atezolizumab in urothelial cancer were the focus of an exploratory multi-omic analysis. Pretreatment tumor samples, along with matched peripheral blood serially collected before and after atezolizumab treatment, were subjected to TCR sequencing. Durable clinical benefit was defined as progression-free survival longer than 6 months, and TCR features were also tested against progression-free and overall survival. Whole exome sequencing and RNA sequencing of pretreatment tumors were performed alongside TCR sequencing in the same patients. Durable clinical benefit was achieved by nine patients but not by the remaining 20. Pretreatment blood TCR-seq was available for around 29 patients, at least one posttreatment blood collection was obtained for some 24 patients, and tumor TCR-seq was available for some 24 patients. The full study reports these points: Because the sample size was small (n ≈ 30) and many of the analyses were exploratory, the results are meant to be hypothesis-generating. Improved progression-free and overall survival was associated with having pretreatment peripheral blood TCR clonality below the median. At 3 weeks after the start of treatment, tumor-associated TCR clones in peripheral blood had expanded more in patients with durable benefit (n ≈ 24, p = 0.022).

The cohort comprised around 30 patients with locally advanced or metastatic urothelial carcinoma treated at Memorial Sloan Kettering on a trial protocol. Peripheral blood mononuclear cells were collected pretreatment and during treatment, at between 1 and 8 total time points per patient. The Qiagen DNeasy Blood extraction kit was used to purify genomic DNA from total PBMCs and from tumor samples. PBMCs were collected pretreatment and during treatment, and were isolated and stored as previously described. Synthetic TCR analog templates were spiked into each PCR to estimate absolute template abundance from read counts. The immunoSEQ assay used bias-controlled V and J gene primers to amplify TCRbeta CDR3 regions from genomic DNA. Rearranged TCRbeta segments were sequenced at approximately 20X coverage. Under the source paper's analysis protocol: Clustering was used to correct sequencing errors, and CDR3s were annotated against IMGT so that V, D and J genes could be assigned. Downstream analyses used only productive TCRbeta rearrangements and left out out-of-frame or stop-codon sequences. Clonality was calculated as one minus the Shannon entropy normalized by the log of the number of unique productive sequences. Clones differing between time points or between blood and tumor were identified using Fisher's exact test with Benjamini-Hochberg correction, with an adjusted p below 0.01 applied as the threshold. This is the immuneACCESS table as TCRdb keeps it, with only in-frame sequences that have V and J called. A part of the clones is gone; compared with another copy, unresolved V genes explain less than half, and the rest is unexplained. D and trimming come from the DNA, and the V and J calls and clone size come from that table. This sample is represented by about 69,000 clones; about 88% of them were singletons. Around 3.4% of the sample is taken by the ten largest.

V loses 2 bases at its end and J loses 4 bases; junction bases beyond the gene matches: 6. The germline V gene yields KGHSH for CDR1 and LQKENI for CDR2. The CDR3 sequence holds 17 residues, the cysteine and phenylalanine included. Left in the record is the CDR3 DNA by itself, 51 bases read in frame from the first base. The TCR originated in a man in his 60s with urothelial cancer. This receptor chain uses TRBV18 and TRBJ2-3, with 13 bases aligning to TRBD2. Specimen: PBMCs, collected around atezolizumab (anti-PD-L1) treatment. At the DNA level, the sequence is TGTGCCAGCTCACCATCGTCCGGACTAGCGGGGGCAGATACGCAGTATTTT. Translated, this is CASSPSSGLAGADTQYF.